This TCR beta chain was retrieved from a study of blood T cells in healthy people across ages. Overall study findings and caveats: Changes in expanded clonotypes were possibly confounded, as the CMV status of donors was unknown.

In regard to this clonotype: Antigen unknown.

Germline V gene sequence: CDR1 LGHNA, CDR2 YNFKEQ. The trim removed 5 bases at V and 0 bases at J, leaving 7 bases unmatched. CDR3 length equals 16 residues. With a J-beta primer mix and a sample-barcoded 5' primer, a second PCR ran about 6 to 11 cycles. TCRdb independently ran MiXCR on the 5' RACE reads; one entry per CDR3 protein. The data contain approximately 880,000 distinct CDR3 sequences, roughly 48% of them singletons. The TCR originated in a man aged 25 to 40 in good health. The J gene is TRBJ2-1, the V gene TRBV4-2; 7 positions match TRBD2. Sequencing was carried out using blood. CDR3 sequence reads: CASSTAGESSYNEQFF. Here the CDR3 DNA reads TGTGCCAGCAGCACCGCGGGAGAGAGCTCCTACAATGAGCAGTTCTTC.